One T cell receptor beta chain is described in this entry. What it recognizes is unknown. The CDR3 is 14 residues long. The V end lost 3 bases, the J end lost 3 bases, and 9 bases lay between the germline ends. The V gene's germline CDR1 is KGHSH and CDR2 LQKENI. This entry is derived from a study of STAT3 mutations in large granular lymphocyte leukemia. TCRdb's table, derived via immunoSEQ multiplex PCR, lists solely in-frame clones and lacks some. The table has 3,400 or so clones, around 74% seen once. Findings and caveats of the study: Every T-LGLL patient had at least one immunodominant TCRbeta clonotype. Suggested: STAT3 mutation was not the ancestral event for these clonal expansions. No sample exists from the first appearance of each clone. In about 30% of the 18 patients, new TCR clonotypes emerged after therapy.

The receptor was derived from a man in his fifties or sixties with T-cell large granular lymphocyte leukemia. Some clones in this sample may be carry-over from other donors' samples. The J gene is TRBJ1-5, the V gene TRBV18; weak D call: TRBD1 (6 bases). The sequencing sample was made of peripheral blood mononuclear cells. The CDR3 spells CASSPDSHNQPQHF. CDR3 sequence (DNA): TGTGCCAGCTCACCGGACAGCCACAATCAGCCCCAGCATTTT. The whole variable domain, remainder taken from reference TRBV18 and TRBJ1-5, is NAGVMQNPRHLVRRRGQEARLRCSPMKGHSHVYWYRQLPEEGLKFMVYLQKENIIDESGMPKERFSAEFPKEGPSILRIQQVVRGDSAAYFCASSPDSHNQPQHFGDGTRLSIL.